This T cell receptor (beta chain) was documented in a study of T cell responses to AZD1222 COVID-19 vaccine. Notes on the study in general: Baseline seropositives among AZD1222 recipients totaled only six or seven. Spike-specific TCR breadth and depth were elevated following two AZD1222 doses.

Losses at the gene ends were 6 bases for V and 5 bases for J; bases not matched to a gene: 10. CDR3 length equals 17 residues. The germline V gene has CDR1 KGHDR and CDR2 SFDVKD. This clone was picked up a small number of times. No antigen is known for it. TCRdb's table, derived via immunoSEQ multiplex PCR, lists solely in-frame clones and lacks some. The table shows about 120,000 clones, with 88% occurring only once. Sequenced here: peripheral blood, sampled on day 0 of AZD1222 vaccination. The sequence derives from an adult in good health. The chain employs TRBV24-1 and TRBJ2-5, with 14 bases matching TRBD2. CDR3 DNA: TGTGCCACCAGTCCGGGACTAGCGGGGGCGTTTAGGGAGACCCAGTACTTC. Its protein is CATSPGLAGAFRETQYF.